This TCR beta chain was recorded in a study of Graves' ophthalmopathy and Graves' hyperthyroidism. Other autoimmune disease, uncontrolled infection, pregnancy and lactation led to exclusion. Beta-chain TCR CDR3 regions were amplified from RNA transcripts. HTBI-primed first-round RT-PCR preceded second-round multiplex PCR. TCRdb fed the multiplex PCR reads into MiXCR, producing one record per CDR3 protein. The profile shows about 400,000 distinct CDR3 sequences, over 20% of them singletons. V lost 2 bases to trimming and J lost 3 bases, with 10 bases between them. CDR1 SGHTA and CDR2 FQGNSA come from the germline V gene. The CDR3 spans 14 residues. This clonotype appeared many times.

The sequencing input was peripheral blood. The source is a woman aged 18-29 years with stable Graves' hyperthyroidism. V gene TRBV7-2 combines with J gene TRBJ2-5, with D perhaps matching TRBD1 (6 bases). The CDR3 here is CASSLRTVKETQYF. The CDR3 DNA is TGTGCCAGCAGCTTACGGACAGTCAAAGAGACCCAGTACTTC.